The T cell receptor (beta chain) described here comes from a study of blood T cell repertoires in COVID-19. TCRdb's copy holds only in-frame clones and misses some; the assay was immunoSEQ multiplex PCR. The table records 170,000 or so clones, more than 85% of them present only once. This CDR3 contains 13 residues. V was cut by 7 bases and J by 7 bases, with 16 bases left in between. Germline CDR1 reads SNHLY; CDR2 reads FYNNEI. This TCR came from a man aged 60-69 years with COVID-19, enrolled during active disease. This sequence joins TRBV2 and TRBJ1-2; D remains unclear. The sample consisted of peripheral blood. The CDR3 region has the DNA TGTGCCAGCACGCAAAACGAGGGCCTTGGCTACACCTTC. It specifies CASTQNEGLGYTF.